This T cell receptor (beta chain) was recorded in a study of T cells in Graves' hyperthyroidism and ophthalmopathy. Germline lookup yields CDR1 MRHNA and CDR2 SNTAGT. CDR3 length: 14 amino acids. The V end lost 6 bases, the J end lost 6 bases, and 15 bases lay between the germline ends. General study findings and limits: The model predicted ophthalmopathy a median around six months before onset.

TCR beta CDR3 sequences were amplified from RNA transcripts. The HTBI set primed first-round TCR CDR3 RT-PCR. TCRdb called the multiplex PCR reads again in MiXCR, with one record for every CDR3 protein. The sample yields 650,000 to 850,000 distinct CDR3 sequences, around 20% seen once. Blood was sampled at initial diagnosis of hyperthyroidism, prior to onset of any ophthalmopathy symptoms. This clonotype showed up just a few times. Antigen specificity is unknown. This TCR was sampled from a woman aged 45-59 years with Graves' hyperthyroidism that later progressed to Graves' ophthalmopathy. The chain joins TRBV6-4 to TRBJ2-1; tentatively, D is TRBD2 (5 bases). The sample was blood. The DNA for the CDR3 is TGTGCCAGCAGCACACTAGAATCCCCCAATGAGCAGTTCTTC. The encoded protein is CASSTLESPNEQFF.